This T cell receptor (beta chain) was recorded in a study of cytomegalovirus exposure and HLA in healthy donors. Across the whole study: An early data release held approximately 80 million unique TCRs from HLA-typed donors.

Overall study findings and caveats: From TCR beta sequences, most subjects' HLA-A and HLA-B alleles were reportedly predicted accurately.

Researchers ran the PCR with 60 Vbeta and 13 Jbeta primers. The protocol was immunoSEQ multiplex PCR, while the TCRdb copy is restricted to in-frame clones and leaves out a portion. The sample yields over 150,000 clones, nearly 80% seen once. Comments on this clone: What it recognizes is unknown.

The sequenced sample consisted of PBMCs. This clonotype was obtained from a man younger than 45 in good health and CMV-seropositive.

CDR3 nucleotides: TGTGCTAGTGGTTTAGTCCGGGTCCTTTACAATGAGCAGTTCTTC. Encoded protein: CASGLVRVLYNEQFF. The V and J genes are TRBV12-5 and TRBJ2-1, with D unresolved. The CDR3 loop spans 15 amino acids. Germline V gene data show CDR1 as LGHNT and CDR2 as FRNRAP. V was shortened by 3 bases and J by 4 bases, with 13 bases between the two germline ends.